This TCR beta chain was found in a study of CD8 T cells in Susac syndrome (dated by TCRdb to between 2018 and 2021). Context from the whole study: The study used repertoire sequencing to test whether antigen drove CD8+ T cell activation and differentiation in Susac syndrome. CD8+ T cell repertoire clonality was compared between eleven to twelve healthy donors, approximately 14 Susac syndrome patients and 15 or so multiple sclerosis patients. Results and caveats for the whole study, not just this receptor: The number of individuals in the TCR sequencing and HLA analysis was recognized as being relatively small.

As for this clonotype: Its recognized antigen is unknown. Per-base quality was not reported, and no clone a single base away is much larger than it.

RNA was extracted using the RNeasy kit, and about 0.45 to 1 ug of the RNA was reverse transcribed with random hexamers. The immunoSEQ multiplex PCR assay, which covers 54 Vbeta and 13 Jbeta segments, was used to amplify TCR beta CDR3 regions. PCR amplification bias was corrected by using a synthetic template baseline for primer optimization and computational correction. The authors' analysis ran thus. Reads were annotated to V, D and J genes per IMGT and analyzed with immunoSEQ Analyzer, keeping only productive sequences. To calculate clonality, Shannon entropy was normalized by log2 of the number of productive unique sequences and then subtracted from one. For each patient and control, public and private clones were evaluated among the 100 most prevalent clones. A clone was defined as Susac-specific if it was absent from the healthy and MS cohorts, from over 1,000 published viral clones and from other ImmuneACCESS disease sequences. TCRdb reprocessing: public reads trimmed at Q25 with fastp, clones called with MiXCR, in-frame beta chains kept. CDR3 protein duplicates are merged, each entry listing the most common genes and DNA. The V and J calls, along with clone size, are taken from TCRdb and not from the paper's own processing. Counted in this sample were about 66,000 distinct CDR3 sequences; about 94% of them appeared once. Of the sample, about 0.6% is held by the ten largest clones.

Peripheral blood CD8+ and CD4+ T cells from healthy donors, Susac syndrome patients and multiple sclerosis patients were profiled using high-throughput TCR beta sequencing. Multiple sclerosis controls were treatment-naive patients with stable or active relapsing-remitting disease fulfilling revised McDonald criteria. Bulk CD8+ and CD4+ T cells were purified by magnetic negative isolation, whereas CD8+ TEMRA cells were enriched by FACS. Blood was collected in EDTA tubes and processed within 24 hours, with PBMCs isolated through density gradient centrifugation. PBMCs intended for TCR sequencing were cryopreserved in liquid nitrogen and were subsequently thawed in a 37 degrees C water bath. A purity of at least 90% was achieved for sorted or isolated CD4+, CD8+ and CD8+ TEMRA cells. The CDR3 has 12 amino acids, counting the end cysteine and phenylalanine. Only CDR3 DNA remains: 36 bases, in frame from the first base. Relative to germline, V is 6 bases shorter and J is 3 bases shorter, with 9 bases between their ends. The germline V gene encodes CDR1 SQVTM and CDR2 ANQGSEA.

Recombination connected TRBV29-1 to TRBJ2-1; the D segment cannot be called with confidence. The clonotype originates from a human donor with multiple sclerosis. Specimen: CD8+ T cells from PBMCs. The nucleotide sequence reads TGCAGCGTCGTTGATCTCTACAATGAGCAGTTCTTC. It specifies CSVVDLYNEQFF.